This T cell receptor beta chain is drawn from a study of T-cell reconstitution after alpha-beta-depleted transplantation in children. This clonotype showed up many times. Unique molecular identifiers tagged the TCRbeta library. Using its own MiXCR run on the PCR reads, TCRdb lists one record per CDR3 protein. This sample has roughly 190,000 distinct CDR3 sequences, with roughly 15% found just once. Sequencing used PBMCs from the stem cell graft donor, obtained from the stem cell graft. The clonotype originates from a human donor who donated a stem cell graft to a child with acute lymphoblastic leukemia.

The CDR3 reads CASSVGEMNTEAFF. The CDR3 DNA reads as TGCGCCAGCAGCGTCGGGGAGATGAACACTGAAGCTTTCTTT. The chain has TRBV5-1 and TRBJ1-1; D is undetermined. CDR1 and CDR2 (germline): SGHRS, YFSETQ. The CDR3 runs to 14 residues. Trimming cost V 4 bases and J 0 bases, with 10 bases left between them.